One T cell receptor beta chain is described in this entry. Its antigen is unknown. CD45RO/CCR7/CD25/CD127/CD95/CD27 staining was used to isolate CD4+ naive, central memory, regulatory and stem cell-like memory cells by sorting. This record belongs to a study of beta chain features in type 1 diabetes. Study-wide background: Age, gender and cell yields were similar between patients and healthy donors. The number of sorted cells examined across all samples was approximately 100 million. Regarding the study as a whole: People with Type 1 diabetes carried modestly yet significantly shorter TCRB CDR3s in all four CD4+ subsets. HLA influence on TCRB rearrangement stayed unresolved here.

Trimming left V 5 bases short and J 7 bases short, with 11 bases between. CDR1 is SGHAT, CDR2 FQNNGV, per germline. The CDR3 sequence is 12 residues long. The whole isolated RNA underwent reverse transcription, so sequencing captured expressed TCRB transcripts. The assay was immunoSEQ multiplex PCR, and TCRdb's table has in-frame clones only and misses some. The sample holds over 300,000 clones, 7% to 10% seen once. The V and J genes are TRBV11-2 and TRBJ2-5; D gene unclear. Sequences were obtained from central memory CD4+ T cells from blood. This receptor was identified in a man aged 25-45 years with type 1 diabetes. CDR3 sequence: CASSPPEGTQYF. DNA for the CDR3: TGTGCCAGCAGCCCCCCCGAAGGGACCCAGTACTTC.